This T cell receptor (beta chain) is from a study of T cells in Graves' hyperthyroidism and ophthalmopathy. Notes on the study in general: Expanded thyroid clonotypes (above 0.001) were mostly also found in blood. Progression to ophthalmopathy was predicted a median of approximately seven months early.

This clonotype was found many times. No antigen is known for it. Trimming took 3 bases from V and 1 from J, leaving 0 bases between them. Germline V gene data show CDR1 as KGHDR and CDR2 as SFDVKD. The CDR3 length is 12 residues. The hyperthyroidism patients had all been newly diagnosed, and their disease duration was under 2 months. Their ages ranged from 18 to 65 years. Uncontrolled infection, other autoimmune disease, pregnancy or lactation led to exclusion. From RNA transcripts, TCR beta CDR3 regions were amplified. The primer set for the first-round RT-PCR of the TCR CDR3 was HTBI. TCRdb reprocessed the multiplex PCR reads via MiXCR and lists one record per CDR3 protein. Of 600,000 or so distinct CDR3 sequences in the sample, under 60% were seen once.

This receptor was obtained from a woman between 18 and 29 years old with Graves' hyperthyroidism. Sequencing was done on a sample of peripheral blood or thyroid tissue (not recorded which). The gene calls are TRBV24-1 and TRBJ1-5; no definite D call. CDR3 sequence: CATSDSNQPQHF. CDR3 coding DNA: TGTGCCACCAGTGATAGCAATCAGCCCCAGCATTTT.